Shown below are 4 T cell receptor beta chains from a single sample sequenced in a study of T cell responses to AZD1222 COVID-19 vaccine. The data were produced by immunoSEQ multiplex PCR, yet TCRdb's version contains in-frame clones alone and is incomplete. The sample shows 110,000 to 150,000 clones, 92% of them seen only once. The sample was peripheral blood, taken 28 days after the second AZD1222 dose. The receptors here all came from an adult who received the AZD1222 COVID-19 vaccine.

This CDR3 is CASSPHWAVSSGNTIYF. CDR3 in DNA: TGCGCCAGCAGCCCCCATTGGGCGGTGAGCTCTGGAAACACCATATATTTT. The chain joins TRBV4-3 to TRBJ1-3, with D unresolved. Germline CDR1 is LGHNA and CDR2 is YSLEER. V lost 4 bases and J 0 bases, leaving 16 bases between the germline ends. The CDR3 spans 17 residues.

The CDR3 DNA reads TGTGCCACCAGCAGAGATGGAGGGCAGCAGGGTCTTTACGAGCAGTACTTC. Translation: CATSRDGGQQGLYEQYF. The rearrangement joins TRBV15 to TRBJ2-7, with a weak D call TRBD2 (6 bases). CDR3 length: 17 residues. V lost 0 bases to trimming and J lost 4 bases, with 19 bases between them. CDR1 and CDR2 (germline): LNHNV, YYDKDF (reference sequence).

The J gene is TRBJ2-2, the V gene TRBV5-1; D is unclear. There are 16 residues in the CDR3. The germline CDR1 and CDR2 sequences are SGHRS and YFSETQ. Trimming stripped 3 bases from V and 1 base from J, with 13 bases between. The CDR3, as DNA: TGCGCCAGCAGCTCTATTATACCTCAGAACACCGGGGAGCTGTTTTTT. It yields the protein CASSSIIPQNTGELFF. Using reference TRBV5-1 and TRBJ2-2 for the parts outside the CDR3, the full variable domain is KAGVTQTPRYLIKTRGQQVTLSCSPISGHRSVSWYQQTPGQGLQFLFEYFSETQRNKGNFPGRFSGRQFSNSRSEMNVSTLELGDSALYLCASSSIIPQNTGELFFGEGSRLTVL.

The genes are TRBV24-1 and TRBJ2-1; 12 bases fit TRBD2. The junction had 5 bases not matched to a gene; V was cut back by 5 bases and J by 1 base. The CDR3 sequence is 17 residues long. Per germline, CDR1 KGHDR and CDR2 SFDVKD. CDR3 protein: CATSGLAGGRSYNEQFF. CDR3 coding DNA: TGTGCCACCAGTGGGCTAGCGGGAGGGAGATCCTACAATGAGCAGTTCTTC.